The following is a T cell receptor beta chain sequence with its context. Its specific antigen is unknown. The record originates from a study of CXCR3-negative and CXCR3-positive naive CD8 T cells (dated by TCRdb to between 2018 and 2020). About the full investigation: In total, some 140 million TRB reads were obtained, corresponding to roughly 1.5 +/- 0.3 million reads per library. Naive subsets from 5 or 6 donors and memory cells from 3 donors were included in the TRBV-TRBJ cluster analysis. Data from 11 donors, pooled across two independent experiments, went into the diversity and physicochemical repertoire analyses.

Each CD8+ T cell subset was flow-sorted in triplicate, with 300,000 cells per subset placed directly into RLT lysis buffer. Naive CD8+ T cells were defined stringently as CD45RO-CCR7+CD27+CD95- to exclude memory contaminants. Standard density gradient centrifugation was used to isolate peripheral blood mononuclear cells from buffy coats. A FACSAria III was used to flow-sort naive CXCR3-negative and CXCR3-positive CD8+ T cells. Total RNA was extracted from sorted cells with an RNeasy Mini Kit. The investigation overall reported the following: Compared with CXCR3-negative naive cells, CXCR3-positive naive cells had TRB CDR3s with higher hydrophobicity (lower Kidera factor 4), lower energy, and higher strength and volume indices. CXCR3 expression partially decreased after cryopreservation, so most assays used freshly isolated PBMCs. Comparably high repertoire diversity was found in both naive subsets, whereas much lower repertoire diversity was found in memory CD8+ T cells. Within the same donor, TRBV-TRBJ usage looked similar between naive CXCR3-negative and CXCR3-positive cells, but memory cells had distinct patterns. Because surface CD5, which has been linked to self-reactivity in mice, was comparable between naive subsets, TCR interaction strength was also inferred from TRB CDR3 physicochemical properties.

Sequenced using a NextSeq 550. The Human TCR Profiling Kit (MiLaboratory) was used to prepare UMI-labeled 5' RACE TRB cDNA libraries. The full amount of extracted RNA was used for cDNA synthesis, and the full amount of resulting cDNA was used for PCR amplification. Libraries were prepared in parallel with an identical number of PCR cycles. Processing in the source paper ran as follows. About 57,000 +/- 9,900 unique UMI-labeled TRB cDNA molecules per library were extracted with MIGEC and MiXCR, with at least two reads per UMI required. An average of roughly 40,000 +/- 10,000 functional in-frame TRB CDR3 nucleotide clonotypes without stop codons was found per library. After each sample was downsampled to 5000 UMI-labeled TRB molecules, VDJtools was used to calculate diversity metrics such as normalized Shannon-Wiener and Chao1. VDJtools was used to calculate clonotype-size-weighted physicochemical properties of the central five CDR3 residues, namely interaction energy, strength, volume and Kidera factor 4. Each entry corresponds to one CDR3 protein sequence from reads that TCRdb reprocessed, and DNA is not given. The V and J calls were not made by the authors but by TCRdb's processing. This sample's table has entries for tens of thousands of distinct CDR3 sequences. 0.53% of the sample belongs to the ten largest clones.

This clonotype was obtained from a human donor in good health. Some clones in this sample may be carry-over from other donors' samples. Sequenced sample: naive CXCR3+ CD8+ T cells from blood. The cell subset or site label here, explained by the study, means: CD45RO-CCR7+CD27+CD95- naive CD8+ T cells expressing CXCR3 (TNR3+).

The CDR3 is CASSQDRAGGGNEQFF. The V gene is TRBV4-3 and the J gene is TRBJ2-1; TCRdb names TRBD2, which stays unverified in the absence of DNA. CDR1 and CDR2 are read off the germline V gene as LGHNA and YSLEER. The CDR3 starts with the cysteine, ends with the phenylalanine, and has 16 residues. DNA is not recorded here.